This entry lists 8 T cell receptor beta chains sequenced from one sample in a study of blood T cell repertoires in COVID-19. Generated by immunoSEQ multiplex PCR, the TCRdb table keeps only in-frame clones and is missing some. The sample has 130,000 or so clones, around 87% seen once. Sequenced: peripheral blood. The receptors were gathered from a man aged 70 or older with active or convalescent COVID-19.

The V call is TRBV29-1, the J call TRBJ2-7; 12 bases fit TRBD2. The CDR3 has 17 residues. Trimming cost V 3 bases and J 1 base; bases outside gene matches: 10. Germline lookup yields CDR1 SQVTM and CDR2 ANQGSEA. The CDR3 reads CSVEIARLAGESYEQYF. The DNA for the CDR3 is TGCAGCGTTGAGATTGCCCGACTAGCGGGAGAGTCCTACGAGCAGTACTTC.

CDR3 sequence reads: CASSYEVASGYEQYF. CDR3 DNA sequence: TGTGCCAGCAGTTACGAGGTCGCTAGCGGGTACGAGCAGTACTTC. The genes are TRBV6-5 and TRBJ2-7, with TRBD2 identical over 8 bases. V trimming: 2 bases; J trimming: 4 bases; junction bases outside the gene matches: 7. CDR1 MNHEY and CDR2 SVGAGI come from the germline V gene. The CDR3 consists of 15 residues.

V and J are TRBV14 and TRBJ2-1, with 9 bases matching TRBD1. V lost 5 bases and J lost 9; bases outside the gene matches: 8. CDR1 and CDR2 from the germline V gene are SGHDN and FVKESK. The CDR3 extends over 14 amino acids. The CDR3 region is CASSSTGGRGEQFF. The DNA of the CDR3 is TGTGCCAGCAGCTCGACAGGGGGACGGGGTGAGCAGTTCTTC.

The CDR3 DNA reads as TGTGCCAGTAGCCAGGGACTAGCGGGAGTGGCAGATACGCAGTATTTT. Translating gives CASSQGLAGVADTQYF. The rearrangement uses TRBV19 and TRBJ2-3; 14 bases agree with TRBD2. The CDR3 totals 16 residues. Germline CDR1 is LNHDA and CDR2 is SQIVND (reference sequence). V lost 6 bases to trimming and J lost 4 bases; unmatched junction nucleotides: 6.

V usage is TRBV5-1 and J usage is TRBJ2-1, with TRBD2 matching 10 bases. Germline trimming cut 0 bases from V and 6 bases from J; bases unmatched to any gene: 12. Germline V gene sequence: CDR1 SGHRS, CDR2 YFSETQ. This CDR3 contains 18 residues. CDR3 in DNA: TGCGCCAGCAGCTTGGCCGAGGCTAGCGGGAGCTATGGCAATGAGCAGTTCTTC. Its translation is CASSLAEASGSYGNEQFF.

DNA for the CDR3: TGTGCCAGCAGTATTCTAGCGGCAGCGAACACCGGGGAGCTGTTTTTT. This sequence encodes CASSILAAANTGELFF. The rearrangement joins TRBV11-1 to TRBJ2-2, with 7 bases identical to TRBD2. The CDR3 has 16 residues. V trimming: 6 bases; J trimming: 0 bases; junction bases outside the gene matches: 7. The V gene's germline CDR1 is SGHAT and CDR2 FQDESV (reference sequence).

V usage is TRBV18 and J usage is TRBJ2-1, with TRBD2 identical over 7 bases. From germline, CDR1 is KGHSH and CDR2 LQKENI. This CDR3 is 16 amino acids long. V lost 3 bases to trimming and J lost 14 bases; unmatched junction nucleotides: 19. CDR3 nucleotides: TGTGCCAGCTCACCTGCGAATCCAGCTAGCGGACCGGCGGAGTTCTTC. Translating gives CASSPANPASGPAEFF.

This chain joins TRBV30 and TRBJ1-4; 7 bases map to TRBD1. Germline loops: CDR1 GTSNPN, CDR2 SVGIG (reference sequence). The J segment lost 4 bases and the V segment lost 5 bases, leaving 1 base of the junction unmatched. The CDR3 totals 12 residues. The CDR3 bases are TGTGCCTGGCGACAGGGTAATGAAAAACTGTTTTTT. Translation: CAWRQGNEKLFF.